The present TCR beta chain was sequenced within a study of T cells in localized non-small cell lung cancer. Study conclusions and caveats: Uninvolved neighboring lung showed the greatest T cell clonality, exceeding tumor.

With regard to this clone: As yet, its antigen is unknown.

Repertoires were generated with immunoSEQ multiplex PCR, while TCRdb's copy carries only in-frame clones and drops some. This table has around 78,000 clones, 65% to 85% appearing once. CDR3 length: 13 amino acids. The V gene lost 5 bases and the J gene lost 1 base, with 7 bases spanning the gap. Germline assignment: CDR1 MNHEY and CDR2 SMNVEV (reference sequence). The gene calls are TRBV27 and TRBJ2-3; weak D call: TRBD2 (5 bases). Specimen: peripheral blood, collected before any cancer treatment. This receptor was taken from a female donor over 55 with stage I lung adenocarcinoma. The CDR3 region is CASSGSGTDTQYF. CDR3 sequence (DNA): TGTGCCAGCAGTGGTAGCGGCACAGATACGCAGTATTTT.